A selection of T cell receptor beta chains follows, all from one sample in a study of blood T cells in healthy people across ages. One entry per CDR3 protein results from TCRdb running MiXCR on the 5' RACE reads. Among approximately 960,000 distinct CDR3 sequences listed, 29% were seen once. These same data were also listed under a study on T cells of mothers and their children.

Sample: blood. The receptor set was obtained from a middle-aged woman in good health. Each CDR3 is given with its conserved first and last residue. A D gene is named only where the DNA matches it firmly. For some rows the clone size is stated as once, few or many, or as a class when expanded; others skip it.

D	V	J	size	CDR3	DNA
.	TRBV18	TRBJ1-5	.	CASSPGRDQPQHF	TGTGCCAGCTCACCGGGGCGAGATCAGCCCCAGCATTTT
.	TRBV20-1	TRBJ1-1	.	CSARDLTGNTEAFF	TGCAGTGCTAGAGATCTGACAGGGAACACTGAAGCTTTCTTT
TRBD1	TRBV4-1	TRBJ1-1	.	CASSRSWTGDNTEAFF	TGCGCCAGCAGCCGATCTTGGACAGGGGATAACACTGAAGCTTTCTTT
.	TRBV7-2	TRBJ2-7	few	CASSTGLTYEQYF	TGTGCCAGCAGCACGGGACTTACCTACGAGCAGTACTTC
.	TRBV4-1	TRBJ1-5	.	CASSRTGKRVPQHF	TGCGCCAGCAGCCGTACGGGGAAGAGGGTTCCCCAGCATTTT
.	TRBV12-3/TRBV12-4	TRBJ2-7	many	CASSFEGLTYEQYF	TGTGCCAGCAGTTTTGAGGGTTTGACCTACGAGCAGTACTTC
.	TRBV7-2	TRBJ1-6	.	CASSPQGFGASPLHF	TGTGCCAGCAGCCCTCAGGGGTTCGGGGCTTCACCCCTCCACTTT
TRBD1	TRBV12-3/TRBV12-4	TRBJ1-2	.	CASSLRDRGRTDYGYTF	TGTGCCAGCAGTTTACGGGACAGGGGGCGAACAGACTATGGCTACACCTTC
.	TRBV5-1	TRBJ1-1	.	CASGSGDIVGTEAFF	TGCGCCAGCGGCTCGGGGGACATCGTGGGCACTGAAGCTTTCTTT
TRBD2	TRBV7-2	TRBJ2-7	.	CASSRSRTSGAYEQYF	TGTGCCAGCAGCCGAAGTAGGACTAGCGGGGCCTACGAGCAGTACTTC
TRBD2	TRBV20-1	TRBJ2-1	.	CSATRLAGGSYNEQFF	TGCAGTGCTACCAGACTAGCGGGGGGCTCCTACAATGAGCAGTTCTTC
TRBD2	TRBV5-6	TRBJ2-1	.	CASSLRRTSGGAGLDEQFF	TGTGCCAGCAGCTTGAGAAGGACTAGCGGGGGGGCAGGACTGGATGAGCAGTTCTTC
.	TRBV4-1	TRBJ1-2	.	CASSQEGTGRYGYTF	TGCGCCAGCAGCCAGGAAGGGACTGGAAGATATGGCTACACCTTC
.	TRBV19	TRBJ1-1	.	CASSSLGPTEAFF	TGTGCCAGTAGTAGCCTAGGGCCCACTGAAGCTTTCTTT
.	TRBV7-9	TRBJ2-7	few	CASSLRTDSSHEQYF	TGTGCCAGCAGCTTGAGGACAGACAGCTCCCACGAGCAGTACTTC
.	TRBV18	TRBJ1-1	few	CASSAGSDLEAFF	TGTGCCAGCTCAGCCGGGAGCGATCTTGAAGCTTTCTTT
.	TRBV20-1	TRBJ1-2	few	CSASGRGCSYGYTF	TGCAGTGCTAGTGGGAGGGGATGCAGCTATGGCTACACCTTC
TRBD1	TRBV27	TRBJ1-5	few	CASSSTGDYSNQPQHF	TGTGCCAGCAGCTCGACAGGGGATTATAGCAATCAGCCCCAGCATTTT
.	TRBV5-1	TRBJ2-2	.	CASSLGQFGTGERFF	TGCGCCAGCAGCTTGGGACAATTCGGCACCGGGGAGCGGTTTTTT
TRBD1	TRBV5-5	TRBJ2-4	few	CASSLDRGLNIQYF	TGTGCCAGCAGCTTGGACAGGGGGCTGAACATTCAGTACTTC
.	TRBV29-1	TRBJ2-5	few	CSVEGSRKTQYF	TGCAGCGTTGAAGGTAGCAGGAAGACCCAGTACTTC
.	TRBV6-1	TRBJ1-2	.	CASSEARGDYGYTF	TGTGCCAGCAGTGAAGCGCGGGGTGACTATGGCTACACCTTC
TRBD2	TRBV20-1	TRBJ2-3	.	CSARAQRGRTDTQYF	TGCAGTGCTAGAGCTCAGCGGGGCCGCACAGATACGCAGTATTTT
TRBD2	TRBV5-1	TRBJ2-1	many	CASSLRGGNEQFF	TGTGCCAGCAGCTTGCGGGGGGGCAATGAGCAGTTCTTC
TRBD1	TRBV29-1	TRBJ1-4	.	CSVSGTGDEKLFF	TGCAGCGTCTCCGGGACAGGGGATGAAAAACTGTTTTTT
.	TRBV14	TRBJ1-4	few	CASQGQRFEKLFF	TGTGCCAGCCAAGGACAGCGCTTTGAAAAACTGTTTTTT
.	TRBV29-1	TRBJ1-1	few	CSVSTNRNTEAFF	TGCAGCGTTTCGACGAACAGAAACACTGAAGCTTTCTTT
TRBD2	TRBV4-2	TRBJ2-5	medium-sized	CASSQDGAGGAETQYF	TGTGCCAGCAGCCAAGATGGGGCGGGGGGAGCGGAGACCCAGTACTTC
.	TRBV7-9	TRBJ1-4	.	CASSLARGAGEKLFF	TGTGCCAGCAGCTTAGCGCGGGGGGCTGGTGAAAAACTGTTTTTT
TRBD1	TRBV7-3	TRBJ2-7	many	CASSLMPGTVNSYEQYF	TGTGCCAGCAGCTTAATGCCCGGGACAGTGAACTCCTACGAGCAGTACTTC